Listed below are T cell receptor beta chains from one sample, sequenced in a study of blood T cell repertoires in COVID-19. Generated by immunoSEQ multiplex PCR, the TCRdb table keeps only in-frame clones and is missing some. Of a few hundred thousand clones in the sample, approximately 78% were seen once. Source material: peripheral blood. Receptors were obtained from a woman older than 75 with COVID-19, enrolled during active disease. Both conserved end residues are part of each CDR3. A D gene is named only where the DNA matches it firmly.

j_call v_call d_call cdr3_nt cdr3_aa
TRBJ1-4 TRBV27 TRBD1 TGTGCCAGCAGTTTATCCGCCGGGACAGGGGCGGGGACTAATGAAAAACTGTTTTTT CASSLSAGTGAGTNEKLFF
TRBJ2-3 TRBV2 . TGTGCCAGCAGTTCCACACCCGGGGATACGCAGTATTTT CASSSTPGDTQYF
TRBJ1-1 TRBV7-3 TRBD1 TGTGCCAGCAGCTTAACGGGACAGGGAACCACTGAAGCTTTCTTT CASSLTGQGTTEAFF
TRBJ1-2 TRBV10-1 TRBD1 TGCGCCTACAGCGAGGGAAACAAGACAGGGGCTTATAACTATGGCTACACCTTC CAYSEGNKTGAYNYGYTF
TRBJ2-2 TRBV5-5 . TGTGCCACCAGCAGGGGCTCGACCGGGGAGCTGTTTTTT CATSRGSTGELFF
TRBJ2-6 TRBV19 . TGTGCCAGTAAAGCGACAGGCGACAACTCTGGGGCCAACGTCCTGACTTTC CASKATGDNSGANVLTF
TRBJ1-1 TRBV5-4 TRBD1 TGTGCCAGCAGCGACGGGGGACAGCTGAACACTGAAGCTTTCTTT CASSDGGQLNTEAFF
TRBJ2-2 TRBV5-4 . TGTGCCAGCAGCCGAAGGGGGATTTCGAACACCGGGGAGCTGTTTTTT CASSRRGISNTGELFF
TRBJ2-1 TRBV7-7 TRBD1 TGTGCTAGCAGCTTGAACGGACAGGCGAGGCAGTTCTTC CASSLNGQARQFF
TRBJ2-5 TRBV7-7 . TGTGCTAGCAGCCCGGCTAGCGCGCAAGAGACCCAGTACTTC CASSPASAQETQYF
TRBJ2-1 TRBV18 . TGTGCCAGCTCACTTCTCATTAGCTCCTACAATGAGCAGTTCTTC CASSLLISSYNEQFF
TRBJ1-1 TRBV5-1 . TGCGCCAGCAGCTTGGACGGGGTGGTCACTGAAGCTTTCTTT CASSLDGVVTEAFF